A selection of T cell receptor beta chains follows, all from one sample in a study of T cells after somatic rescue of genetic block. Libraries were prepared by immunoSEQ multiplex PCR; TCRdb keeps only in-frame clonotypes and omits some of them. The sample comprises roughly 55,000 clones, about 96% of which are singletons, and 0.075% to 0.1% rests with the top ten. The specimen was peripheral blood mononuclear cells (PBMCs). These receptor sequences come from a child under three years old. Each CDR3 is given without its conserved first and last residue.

CDR3aa: ASSFWTSGLTDTQY
j_gene: TRBJ2-3
v_gene: TRBV7-9

CDR3aa: ASSPWASGHWEY
j_gene: TRBJ2-7
v_gene: TRBV27

CDR3aa: ASSLYAGGTGELF
j_gene: TRBJ2-2
v_gene: TRBV11-3

CDR3aa: AISPGARLAEETQY
j_gene: TRBJ2-5
v_gene: TRBV10-3

CDR3aa: ASSRFYEQY
j_gene: TRBJ2-7
v_gene: TRBV5-8

CDR3aa: ASSPPGTGGYEQY
j_gene: TRBJ2-7
v_gene: TRBV18

CDR3aa: ASSWGLAGVYEQY
j_gene: TRBJ2-7
v_gene: TRBV6-1

CDR3aa: ASSYSGHGGQPQH
j_gene: TRBJ1-5
v_gene: TRBV6-6

CDR3aa: ASSVEAGGGNEQF
j_gene: TRBJ2-1
v_gene: TRBV2

CDR3aa: ASSSAGTSNEKLF
j_gene: TRBJ1-4
v_gene: TRBV28

CDR3aa: ASSSSLAGAYNEQF
j_gene: TRBJ2-1
v_gene: TRBV5-1

CDR3aa: ASSFGATGANVLT
j_gene: TRBJ2-6
v_gene: TRBV28

CDR3aa: ASSLLDNEQF
j_gene: TRBJ2-1
v_gene: TRBV6-1

CDR3aa: ASGRDRDTGELF
j_gene: TRBJ2-2
v_gene: TRBV5-1